This TCR beta chain emerged from a study of T cell responses to AZD1222 COVID-19 vaccine. Trimming left V 2 bases short and J 4 bases short, with 18 bases between. The V gene's germline CDR1 is MNHNS and CDR2 SASEGT. This CDR3 comprises 16 residues. Clones were read by immunoSEQ multiplex PCR, and TCRdb kept only the in-frame ones, dropping some. The sample lists 120,000 or so clones; 92% were seen once. This receptor was obtained from an adult who received the AZD1222 COVID-19 vaccine. The chain uses TRBV6-1 and TRBJ2-7; no firm D call. This specimen was peripheral blood, taken 28 days after the second AZD1222 dose. The CDR3 DNA reads TGTGCCAGCAGTGAAATATTAACCGATCCTTCTTACGAGCAGTACTTC. This sequence encodes CASSEILTDPSYEQYF.